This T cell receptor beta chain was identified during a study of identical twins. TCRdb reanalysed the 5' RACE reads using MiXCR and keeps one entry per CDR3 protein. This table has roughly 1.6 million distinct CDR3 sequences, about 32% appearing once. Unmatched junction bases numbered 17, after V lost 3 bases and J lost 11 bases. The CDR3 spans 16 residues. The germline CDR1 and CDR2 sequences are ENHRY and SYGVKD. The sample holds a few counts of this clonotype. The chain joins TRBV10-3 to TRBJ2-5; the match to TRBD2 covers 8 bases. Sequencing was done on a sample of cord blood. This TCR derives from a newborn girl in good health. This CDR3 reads CAISDPAGAYYNEQYF. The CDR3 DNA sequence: TGTGCCATCAGTGACCCAGCGGGGGCCTACTACAATGAGCAGTACTTC.